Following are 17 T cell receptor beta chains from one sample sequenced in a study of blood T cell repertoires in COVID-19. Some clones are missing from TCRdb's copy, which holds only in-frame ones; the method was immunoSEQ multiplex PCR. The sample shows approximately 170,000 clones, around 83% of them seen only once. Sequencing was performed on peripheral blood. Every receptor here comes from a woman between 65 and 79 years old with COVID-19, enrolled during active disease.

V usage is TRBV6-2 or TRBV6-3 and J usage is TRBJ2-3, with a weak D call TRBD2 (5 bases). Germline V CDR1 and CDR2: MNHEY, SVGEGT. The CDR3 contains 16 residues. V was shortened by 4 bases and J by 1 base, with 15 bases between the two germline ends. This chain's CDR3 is CASSSVTPEGTDTQYF. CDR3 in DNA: TGTGCCAGCAGTTCCGTCACCCCGGAGGGCACAGATACGCAGTATTTT.

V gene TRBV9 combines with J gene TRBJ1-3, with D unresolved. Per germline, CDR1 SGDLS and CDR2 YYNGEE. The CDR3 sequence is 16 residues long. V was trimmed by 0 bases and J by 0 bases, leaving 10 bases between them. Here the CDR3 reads CASSVVPGYSGNTIYF. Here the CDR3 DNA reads TGTGCCAGCAGCGTAGTTCCAGGATACTCTGGAAACACCATATATTTT.

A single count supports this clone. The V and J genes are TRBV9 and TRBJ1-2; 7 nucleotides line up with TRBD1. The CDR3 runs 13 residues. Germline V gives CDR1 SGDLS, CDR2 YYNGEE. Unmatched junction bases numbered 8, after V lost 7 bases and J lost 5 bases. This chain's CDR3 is CASQRGPLYGYTF. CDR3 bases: TGTGCCAGCCAGAGGGGGCCGCTATATGGCTACACCTTC.

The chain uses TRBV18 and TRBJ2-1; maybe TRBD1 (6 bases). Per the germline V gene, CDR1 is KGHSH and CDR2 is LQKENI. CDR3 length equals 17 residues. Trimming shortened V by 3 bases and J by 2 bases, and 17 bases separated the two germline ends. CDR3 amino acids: CASSPPNRVGPYNEQFF. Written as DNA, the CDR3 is TGTGCCAGCTCACCGCCTAACAGGGTAGGGCCCTACAATGAGCAGTTCTTC.

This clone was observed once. The CDR3 DNA is TGTGCCAGCGGCGGGGGTCCGCTGGGCTCCTACGAGCAGTACTTC. Its translation is CASGGGPLGSYEQYF. V usage is TRBV28 and J usage is TRBJ2-7, with TRBD2 identical over 7 bases. The CDR3 sequence is 15 residues long. Per germline, CDR1 MDHEN and CDR2 SYDVKM. V lost 8 bases to trimming and J lost 0 bases; unmatched junction nucleotides: 10.

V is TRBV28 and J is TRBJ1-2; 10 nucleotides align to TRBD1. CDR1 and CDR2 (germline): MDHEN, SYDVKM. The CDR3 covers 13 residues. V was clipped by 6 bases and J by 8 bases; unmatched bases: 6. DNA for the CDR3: TGTGCCAGCAGGAGACAGGGGGCAAGGGGCTACACCTTC. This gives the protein CASRRQGARGYTF.

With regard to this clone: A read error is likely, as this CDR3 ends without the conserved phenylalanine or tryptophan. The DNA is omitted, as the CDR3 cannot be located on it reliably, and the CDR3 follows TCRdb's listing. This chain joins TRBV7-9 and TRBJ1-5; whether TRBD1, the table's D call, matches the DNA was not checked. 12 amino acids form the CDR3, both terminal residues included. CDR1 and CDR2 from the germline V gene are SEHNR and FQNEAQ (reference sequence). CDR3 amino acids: CASSSGQGALRV.

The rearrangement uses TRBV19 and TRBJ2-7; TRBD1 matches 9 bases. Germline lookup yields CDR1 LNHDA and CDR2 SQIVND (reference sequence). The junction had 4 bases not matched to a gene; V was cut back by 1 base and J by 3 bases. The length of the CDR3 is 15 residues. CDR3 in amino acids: CASSIGDRAFYEQYF. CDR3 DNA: TGTGCCAGTAGTATAGGGGACAGGGCTTTCTACGAGCAGTACTTC.

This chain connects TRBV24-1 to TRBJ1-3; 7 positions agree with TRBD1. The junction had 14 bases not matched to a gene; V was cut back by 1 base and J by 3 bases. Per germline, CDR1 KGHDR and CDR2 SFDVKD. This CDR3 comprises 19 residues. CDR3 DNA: TGTGCCACCAGTGATTTAGTCCTTCCAGGGGGAATGTATGGAAACACCATATATTTT. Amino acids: CATSDLVLPGGMYGNTIYF.

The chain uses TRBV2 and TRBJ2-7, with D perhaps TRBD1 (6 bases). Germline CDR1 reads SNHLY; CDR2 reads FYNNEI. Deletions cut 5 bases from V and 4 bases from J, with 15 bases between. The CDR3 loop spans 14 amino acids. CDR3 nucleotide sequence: TGTGCCAGCAGTCAGAAACAGGGAATTTACGAGCAGTACTTC. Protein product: CASSQKQGIYEQYF.

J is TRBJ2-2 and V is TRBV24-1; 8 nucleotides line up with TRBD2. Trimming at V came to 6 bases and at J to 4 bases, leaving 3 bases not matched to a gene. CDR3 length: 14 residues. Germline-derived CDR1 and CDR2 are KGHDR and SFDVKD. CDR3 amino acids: CATSPAGATGELFF. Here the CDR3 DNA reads TGTGCCACCAGTCCAGCGGGAGCCACCGGGGAGCTGTTTTTT.

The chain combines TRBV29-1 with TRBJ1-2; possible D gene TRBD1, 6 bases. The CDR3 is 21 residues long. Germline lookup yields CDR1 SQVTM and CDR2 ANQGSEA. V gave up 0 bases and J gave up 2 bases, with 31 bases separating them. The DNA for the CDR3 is TGCAGCGTTGAAGATCGCGGTTCTAGGCCTTCTAAAGGGACATCGAACTATGGCTACACCTTC. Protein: CSVEDRGSRPSKGTSNYGYTF.

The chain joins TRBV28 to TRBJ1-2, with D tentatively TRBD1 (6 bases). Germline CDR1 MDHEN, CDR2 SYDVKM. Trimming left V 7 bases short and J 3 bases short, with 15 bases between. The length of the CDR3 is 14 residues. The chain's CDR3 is CASKFRGADYGYTF. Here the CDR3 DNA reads TGTGCCAGCAAGTTTCGGGGGGCGGACTATGGCTACACCTTC.

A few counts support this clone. CDR3 nucleotide sequence: TGTGCCAGCAGTTTACAGGGGGCGAACACCGGGGAGCTGTTTTTT. Translating gives CASSLQGANTGELFF. This sequence joins TRBV6-5 and TRBJ2-2, with TRBD1 matching over 8 bases. Germline lookup yields CDR1 MNHEY and CDR2 SVGAGI. There are 15 residues in the CDR3. V lost 4 bases and J lost 0; bases outside the gene matches: 1.

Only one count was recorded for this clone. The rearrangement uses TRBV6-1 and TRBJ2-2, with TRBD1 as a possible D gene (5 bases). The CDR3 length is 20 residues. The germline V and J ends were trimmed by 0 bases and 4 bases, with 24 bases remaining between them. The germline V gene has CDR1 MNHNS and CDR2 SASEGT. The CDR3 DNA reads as TGTGCCAGCAGTGAAGCGCTTCTAGACACAAACAGGTTCGGCACCGGGGAGCTGTTTTTT. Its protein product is CASSEALLDTNRFGTGELFF.

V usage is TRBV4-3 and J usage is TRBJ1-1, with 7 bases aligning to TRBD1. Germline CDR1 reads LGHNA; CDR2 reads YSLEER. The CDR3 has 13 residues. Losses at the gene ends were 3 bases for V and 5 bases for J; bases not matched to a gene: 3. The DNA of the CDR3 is TGCGCCAGCAGCCAGACAGGGAGTACTGAAGCTTTCTTT. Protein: CASSQTGSTEAFF.

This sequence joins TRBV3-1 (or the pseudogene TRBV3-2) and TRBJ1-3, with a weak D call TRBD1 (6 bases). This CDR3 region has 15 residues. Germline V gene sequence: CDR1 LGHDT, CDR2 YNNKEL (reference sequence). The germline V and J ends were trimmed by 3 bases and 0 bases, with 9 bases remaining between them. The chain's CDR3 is CASSHSGVSGNTIYF. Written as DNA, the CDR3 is TGTGCCAGCAGCCATTCAGGGGTCTCTGGAAACACCATATATTTT.